This T cell receptor beta chain was obtained from a study of T cell responses to AZD1222 COVID-19 vaccine. V dropped 4 bases and J dropped 0 bases, with 9 bases sitting between them. Germline CDR1 reads SQVTM; CDR2 reads ANQGSEA. CDR3 size: 13 residues. Profiling relied on immunoSEQ multiplex PCR, and the TCRdb table lists in-frame clones only, not all of them. The profile covers tens of thousands of clones, with 70% to 80% appearing a single time and around 4% taken by the ten largest. The chain employs TRBV29-1 and TRBJ1-1; D uncertain. Source: peripheral blood, taken 28 days after the second AZD1222 dose. This clonotype was obtained from an adult who received the AZD1222 COVID-19 vaccine. CDR3 bases: TGCAGCGTTGTTTACTGGTTGAACACTGAAGCTTTCTTT. Amino acid sequence: CSVVYWLNTEAFF.